This T cell receptor (beta chain) originates from a study of blood T cells in healthy people across ages. Study outcomes and limitations: Because sorting was not performed, PBMCs prevented conclusive naive versus antigen-experienced comparison. Roughly linear age-related decline in beta diversity appeared, significant by age approximately 43.

Details on this clonotype: As yet, its antigen is unknown.

Healthy individuals of Caucasian origin from Russia, aged 6 to 90, served as donors. Total RNA amounts of at least 5 micrograms were extracted per sample. The germline V gene encodes CDR1 KGHDR and CDR2 SFDVKD. V shed 3 bases, J shed 2 bases, and the junction held 6 bases outside the gene matches. The CDR3 extends over 18 amino acids. A sample-barcoded 5' primer and a J-beta primer mix were used in a second PCR of roughly 7 to 11 cycles. MiXCR, run by TCRdb on the 5' RACE reads, gives a single entry per CDR3 protein. The sample carries 1.5 million or so distinct CDR3 sequences, approximately 43% recorded once.

This chain joins TRBV24-1 and TRBJ2-2; 12 bases are shared with TRBD2. Sequencing was performed on blood. This TCR came from a woman under 30 in good health. The CDR3 spells CATSDPRLAGVNTGELFF. As DNA, the CDR3 is TGTGCCACCAGTGATCCGCGACTAGCGGGAGTTAACACCGGGGAGCTGTTTTTT.